A single sample gave rise to the 16 T cell receptor beta chains below, sequenced in a study of blood T cell dynamics during melanoma immunotherapy. This sample's time point: pre-treatment baseline. Measured with immunoSEQ multiplex PCR; TCRdb has only the in-frame clones, and not every one. Among over 8,000 clones listed, 80% to 90% were seen once. The specimen was blood, collected from a patient treated with checkpoint blockade. The receptors stem from a human donor with melanoma.

V usage is TRBV5-1 and J usage is TRBJ2-1; unclear D gene. This CDR3 comprises 15 residues. The V gene lost 0 bases and the J gene lost 4 bases, with 11 bases spanning the gap. Germline CDR1 and CDR2: SGHRS and YFSETQ. The CDR3, as DNA: TGCGCCAGCAGCTTGGTGGAGTCCGCTTACAATGAGCAGTTCTTC. Translating it yields CASSLVESAYNEQFF. Full variable domain (outside the CDR3, taken from reference TRBV5-1 and TRBJ2-1): KAGVTQTPRYLIKTRGQQVTLSCSPISGHRSVSWYQQTPGQGLQFLFEYFSETQRNKGNFPGRFSGRQFSNSRSEMNVSTLELGDSALYLCASSLVESAYNEQFFGPGTRLTVL.

This clone has just a few counts. The CDR3 DNA is TGCAGCGTAGGGGACAGGGGGAATTCACCCCTCCACTTT. Protein product: CSVGDRGNSPLHF. This chain uses TRBV29-1 with TRBJ1-6; 11 bases align to TRBD1. V was clipped by 6 bases and J by 7 bases; unmatched bases: 2. Per the germline V gene, CDR1 is SQVTM and CDR2 is ANQGSEA. The CDR3 is 13 residues long.

This clone qualifies as medium-sized. The chain combines TRBV19 with TRBJ1-1, with D maybe TRBD1 (5 bases). With 10 bases removed from V and 1 base from J, the gap between germline ends came to 19 bases. Germline CDR1 is LNHDA and CDR2 is SQIVND (reference sequence). The CDR3 sequence is 15 residues long. The chain's CDR3 is CANPLGQHKNTEAFF. The CDR3 bases are TGTGCCAACCCCCTCGGACAACACAAGAACACTGAAGCTTTCTTT.

CDR3 nucleotide sequence: TGCGCCAGCAGCCAACCCAGGGAAGGGTACGAGCAGTACTTC. Residues: CASSQPREGYEQYF. The chain carries TRBV4-1 and TRBJ2-7; a possible D gene is TRBD1 (5 bases). The CDR3 contains 14 residues. Germline V lookup: CDR1 MGHRA, CDR2 YSYEKL. The V gene lost 2 bases and the J gene lost 4 bases, with 12 bases spanning the gap.

The rearrangement links TRBV19 to TRBJ2-4; D ambiguous. Trimming cost V 8 bases and J 15 bases, with 20 bases left between them. The CDR3 is 12 amino acids. Germline CDR1 is LNHDA and CDR2 is SQIVND (reference sequence). The CDR3 bases are TGTGCCAGTGAGTCTTCTTCCTACTCTCGGTACTTC. Its translation is CASESSSYSRYF. Full variable domain (missing parts from reference TRBV19 and TRBJ2-4): DGGITQSPKYLFRKEGQNVTLSCEQNLNHDAMYWYRQDPGQGLRLIYYSQIVNDFQKGDIAEGYSVSREKKESFPLTVTSAQKNPTAFYLCASESSSYSRYFGAGTRLSVL.

The chain uses TRBV30 and TRBJ1-5, with 7 nucleotides matching TRBD1. With V trimmed by 0 bases and J by 1 base, 3 bases remained unmatched. Germline V gene lookup returns CDR1 GTSNPN and CDR2 SVGIG (reference sequence). The CDR3 extends over 15 amino acids. The CDR3 region is CAWSVGTASNQPQHF. The CDR3 bases are TGTGCCTGGAGTGTAGGGACAGCGAGCAATCAGCCCCAGCATTTT.

The chain combines TRBV6-6 with TRBJ1-5, with D maybe TRBD1 (5 bases). The germline V and J ends were trimmed by 7 bases and 3 bases, with 13 bases remaining between them. The CDR3 loop spans 14 amino acids. Germline CDR1 MNHNY, CDR2 SVGAGI (reference sequence). DNA for the CDR3: TGTGCCAGCACCGGAGACAGACTCAATCAGCCCCAGCATTTT. Translated: CASTGDRLNQPQHF.

The V call is TRBV6-5, the J call TRBJ2-5; D gene ambiguous. The germline gives CDR1 MNHEY, CDR2 SVGAGI. The CDR3 extends over 11 amino acids. V lost 6 bases and J 5 bases, leaving 7 bases between the germline ends. In DNA, the CDR3 is TGTGCCAGCAGGGGTGTCGAGACCCAGTACTTC. As protein: CASRGVETQYF.

This clone has a handful of counts. The chain joins TRBV4-2 to TRBJ1-1; 7 bases are shared with TRBD1. The CDR3 is 16 amino acids. V lost 1 base and J lost 0; bases outside the gene matches: 5. Germline V gives CDR1 LGHNA, CDR2 YNFKEQ. The chain's CDR3 is CASSQVDRVLNTEAFF. CDR3 coding DNA: TGTGCCAGCAGCCAAGTAGACAGGGTATTGAACACTGAAGCTTTCTTT.

The genes are TRBV15 and TRBJ1-5, with 8 bases identical to TRBD1. V gave up 9 bases and J gave up 3 bases; unmatched junction bases: 4. Germline loops: CDR1 LNHNV, CDR2 YYDKDF (reference sequence). This CDR3 contains 13 residues. CDR3 amino acids: CATAGGLNQPQHF. CDR3 nucleotide sequence: TGTGCCACGGCAGGGGGCCTCAATCAGCCCCAGCATTTT.

This chain joins TRBV5-6 and TRBJ2-3; tentative D call: TRBD2 (5 bases). V shed 2 bases and J shed 2 bases, with 6 bases lying between them. The CDR3 spans 13 residues. Looked up from germline, CDR1 is SGHDT and CDR2 is YYEEEE. In DNA, the CDR3 is TGTGCCAGCAGCTTCCTAGCCACAGATACGCAGTATTTT. Its protein is CASSFLATDTQYF.

This chain uses TRBV11-3 with TRBJ2-2; perhaps D is TRBD1 or TRBD2 (5 bases each). Germline lookup yields CDR1 SGHNT and CDR2 YENEEA. Deletions cut 4 bases from V and 1 base from J, with 16 bases between. The CDR3 consists of 17 residues. CDR3 nucleotide sequence: TGTGCCAGCAGCTCCCCCATTGGGACGGGGAACACCGGGGAGCTGTTTTTT. As protein: CASSSPIGTGNTGELFF.

This sequence joins TRBV30 and TRBJ1-2, with TRBD1 matching over 8 bases. V lost 3 bases and J lost 5; bases outside the gene matches: 11. This CDR3 is built from 15 residues. Germline CDR1 is GTSNPN and CDR2 is SVGIG (reference sequence). Here the CDR3 reads CAWSQPGTGLYGYTF. The CDR3 bases are TGTGCCTGGAGCCAGCCCGGGACAGGCTTGTATGGCTACACCTTC.

This chain links TRBV6-1 with TRBJ1-2, with TRBD1 as a possible D gene (5 bases). CDR3 length: 14 residues. Germline-derived CDR1 and CDR2 are MNHNS and SASEGT. V was clipped by 8 bases and J by 5 bases, with 18 bases between them. In DNA, the CDR3 is TGTGCCAGCCACCTGGGGGGACTAGGGTATGGCTACACCTTC. It is translated as CASHLGGLGYGYTF.

V and J are TRBV14 and TRBJ2-5, with 10 nucleotides matching TRBD2. Trimming cost V 0 bases and J 2 bases; bases outside gene matches: 12. The CDR3 covers 19 residues. Germline-derived CDR1 and CDR2 are SGHDN and FVKESK. The CDR3 here is CASSQDVASGGNIQETQYF. CDR3 nucleotides: TGTGCCAGCAGCCAAGATGTGGCTAGCGGGGGAAATATACAAGAGACCCAGTACTTC.

This chain connects TRBV19 to TRBJ2-1; TRBD1 aligns across 10 bases. The V segment lost 5 bases and the J segment 5 bases; nucleotides outside the gene matches: 9. CDR3 length equals 16 residues. CDR1 and CDR2 from the germline V gene are LNHDA and SQIVND (reference sequence). CDR3 region: CASSAPQGQGNNEQFF. CDR3 DNA: TGTGCCAGTAGTGCGCCCCAGGGACAGGGGAACAATGAGCAGTTCTTC. The full variable domain, its missing parts supplied by reference TRBV19 and TRBJ2-1, is DGGITQSPKYLFRKEGQNVTLSCEQNLNHDAMYWYRQDPGQGLRLIYYSQIVNDFQKGDIAEGYSVSREKKESFPLTVTSAQKNPTAFYLCASSAPQGQGNNEQFFGPGTRLTVL.